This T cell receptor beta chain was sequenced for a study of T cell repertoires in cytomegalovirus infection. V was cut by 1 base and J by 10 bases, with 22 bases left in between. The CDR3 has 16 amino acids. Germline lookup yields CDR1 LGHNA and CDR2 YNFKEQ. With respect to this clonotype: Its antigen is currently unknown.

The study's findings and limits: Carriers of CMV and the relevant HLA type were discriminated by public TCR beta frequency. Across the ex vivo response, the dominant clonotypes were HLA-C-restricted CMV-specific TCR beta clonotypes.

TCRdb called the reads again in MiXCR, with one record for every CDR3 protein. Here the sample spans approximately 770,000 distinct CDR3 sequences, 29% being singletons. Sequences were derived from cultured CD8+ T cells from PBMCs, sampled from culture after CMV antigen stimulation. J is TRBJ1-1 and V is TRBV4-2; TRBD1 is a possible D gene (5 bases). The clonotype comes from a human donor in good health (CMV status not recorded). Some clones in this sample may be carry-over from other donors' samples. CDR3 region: CASSQVGTGPKRGAFF. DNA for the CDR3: TGTGCCAGCAGCCAAGTCGGGACGGGTCCCAAAAGAGGAGCTTTCTTT.